The 26 T cell receptor beta chains in this list originate from one sample, sequenced in a study of blood T cell repertoires in COVID-19. The table came from immunoSEQ multiplex PCR; TCRdb's copy has only in-frame clones and leaves some out. The sample has about 230,000 clones; 65% to 85% are singletons. Specimen: peripheral blood. Receptors originate from a man aged 35 to 55 with acute or convalescent COVID-19.

This clone was picked up a small number of times. V usage is TRBV4-2 and J usage is TRBJ2-1; the match to TRBD2 covers 13 bases. From germline, CDR1 is LGHNA and CDR2 YNFKEQ. J gave up 4 bases and V 0 bases, and 9 bases lay outside the gene matches. This CDR3 has 19 residues. CDR3 protein: CASSQDQVTSGRTYNEQFF. In DNA, the CDR3 is TGTGCCAGCAGCCAAGATCAGGTGACTAGCGGGAGGACTTACAATGAGCAGTTCTTC.

V gene TRBV7-2 combines with J gene TRBJ2-7; D may be TRBD2 (6 bases). Germline V CDR1 and CDR2: SGHTA, FQGNSA. The CDR3 spans 14 residues. Trimming shortened V by 1 base and J by 4 bases, and 11 bases separated the two germline ends. The CDR3 is CASSLGGGAYEQYF. In nucleotides, the CDR3 is TGTGCCAGCAGCTTAGGTGGAGGGGCATACGAGCAGTACTTC.

The V and J genes are TRBV3-1 (or the pseudogene TRBV3-2) and TRBJ1-5, with D maybe TRBD1 (5 bases). The CDR3 has 15 amino acids. V was shortened by 5 bases and J by 0 bases, with 11 bases between the two germline ends. Germline CDR1 reads LGHDT; CDR2 reads YNNKEL (reference sequence). The CDR3 DNA reads TGTGCCAGCAGCTCGACAGTTCATAGCAATCAGCCCCAGCATTTT. Amino acid sequence: CASSSTVHSNQPQHF.

The chain is built from TRBV29-1 and TRBJ2-2; TRBD1 agrees at 7 bases. The trim removed 7 bases at V and 4 bases at J, leaving 12 bases unmatched. The germline V gene has CDR1 SQVTM and CDR2 ANQGSEA. The CDR3 totals 15 residues. The CDR3 DNA is TGCAGCGCGTCGACCACAGGGGTTCTCACCGGGGAGCTGTTTTTT. It yields the protein CSASTTGVLTGELFF.

This chain connects TRBV27 to TRBJ2-3, with 9 bases matching TRBD2. The J segment lost 8 bases and the V segment lost 7 bases, leaving 10 bases of the junction unmatched. The CDR3 contains 14 residues. The germline V gene encodes CDR1 MNHEY and CDR2 SMNVEV (reference sequence). This CDR3 is CASIRSAGGRTQYF. The CDR3 nucleotides are TGTGCCAGCATTAGGTCGGCGGGAGGGCGTACGCAGTATTTT.

The chain couples TRBV2 to TRBJ2-3, with D hard to call. The CDR3 consists of 11 residues. V lost 4 bases to trimming and J lost 6 bases, with 5 bases between them. The V gene's germline CDR1 is SNHLY and CDR2 FYNNEI. DNA for the CDR3: TGTGCCAGCAGTGCACAGGATACGCAGTATTTT. Protein product: CASSAQDTQYF.

V usage is TRBV15 and J usage is TRBJ1-1; no firm D call. CDR3 length: 14 residues. The V gene lost 0 bases and the J gene lost 1 base, with 6 bases spanning the gap. The germline V gene encodes CDR1 LNHNV and CDR2 YYDKDF (reference sequence). This chain's CDR3 is CATSRDGTNTEAFF. In DNA, the CDR3 is TGTGCCACCAGCAGAGATGGCACGAACACTGAAGCTTTCTTT. Together with reference TRBV15 and TRBJ1-1, the CDR3 gives the full variable domain: DAMVIQNPRYQVTQFGKPVTLSCSQTLNHNVMYWYQQKSSQAPKLLFHYYDKDFNNEADTPDNFQSRRPNTSFCFLDIRSPGLGDTAMYLCATSRDGTNTEAFFGQGTRLTVV.

This clone was detected only a few times. The chain couples TRBV29-1 to TRBJ1-4; D gene uncertain. Germline V gene lookup returns CDR1 SQVTM and CDR2 ANQGSEA. This CDR3 has 12 residues. Trimming removed 4 bases at V and 8 bases at J, with 11 bases between. The CDR3 loop reads CSVGNQAEKLFF. The CDR3 DNA sequence: TGCAGCGTTGGAAACCAAGCCGAAAAACTGTTTTTT.

The J gene is TRBJ2-2, the V gene TRBV11-3; TRBD2 matches at 8 bases. From germline, CDR1 is SGHNT and CDR2 YENEEA. The CDR3 is made up of 16 amino acids. V lost 1 base to trimming and J lost 1 base; unmatched junction nucleotides: 2. The CDR3 spells CASSLGSGMNTGELFF. CDR3 bases: TGTGCCAGCAGCTTAGGTAGCGGGATGAACACCGGGGAGCTGTTTTTT.

The J gene is TRBJ2-3, the V gene TRBV24-1; 13 bases agree with TRBD2. After removal of 4 bases from V and 0 bases from J, the junction contained 3 bases not matched to a gene. Per germline, CDR1 KGHDR and CDR2 SFDVKD. This CDR3 comprises 17 residues. CDR3 protein: CATSDRGLAGSTDTQYF. DNA of the CDR3: TGTGCCACCAGTGACCGGGGACTAGCGGGGAGCACAGATACGCAGTATTTT.

V and J are TRBV29-1 and TRBJ1-1; TRBD1 might be the D (6 bases). Between the trimmed V and J ends, which lost 7 bases and 3 bases, there was a span of 18 bases. CDR1 and CDR2 (germline): SQVTM, ANQGSEA. CDR3 length: 14 residues. CDR3 coding DNA: TGCAGCGCCACGGCGGGGGGGGCAGACACTGAAGCTTTCTTT. Translated, it gives CSATAGGADTEAFF.

This chain links TRBV5-1 with TRBJ1-6, with TRBD1 matching 8 bases. CDR1 SGHRS and CDR2 YFSETQ come from the germline V gene. V gave up 0 bases and J gave up 10 bases; unmatched junction bases: 12. The CDR3 is 17 residues long. CDR3 loop: CASSLEGQAGSPSPLHF. In DNA, the CDR3 is TGCGCCAGCAGCTTGGAGGGACAGGCAGGTTCACCCTCACCCCTCCACTTT. Variable domain in full (rest from reference TRBV5-1 and TRBJ1-6): KAGVTQTPRYLIKTRGQQVTLSCSPISGHRSVSWYQQTPGQGLQFLFEYFSETQRNKGNFPGRFSGRQFSNSRSEMNVSTLELGDSALYLCASSLEGQAGSPSPLHFGNGTRLTVT.

The chain couples TRBV18 to TRBJ2-5, with D tentatively TRBD2 (6 bases). Germline CDR1 reads KGHSH; CDR2 reads LQKENI. The CDR3 is 15 residues long. V lost 4 bases and J 3 bases, leaving 15 bases between the germline ends. CDR3 sequence (DNA): TGTGCCAGCTCACTGCGGTGGGGGGAGGAAGAGACCCAGTACTTC. As protein: CASSLRWGEEETQYF.

The V gene is TRBV5-1, the J gene TRBJ2-1; 9 bases fit TRBD2. Unmatched junction bases numbered 8, after V lost 4 bases and J lost 3 bases. Germline V lookup: CDR1 SGHRS, CDR2 YFSETQ. The CDR3 covers 16 residues. The CDR3 protein is CASSTSGSRGYNEQFF. CDR3 coding DNA: TGCGCCAGCAGCACTAGCGGGTCGAGGGGCTACAATGAGCAGTTCTTC.

This clone was found a few times. This chain joins TRBV2 and TRBJ2-2; TRBD2 aligns across 10 bases. CDR3 length: 16 residues. Germline V gene data show CDR1 as SNHLY and CDR2 as FYNNEI. V lost 1 base and J lost 6; bases outside the gene matches: 5. In DNA form, the CDR3 reads TGTGCCAGCAGTGAAGAATCTAGCGGGAGCGCCGGGGAGCTGTTTTTT. This codes for CASSEESSGSAGELFF.

Worth noting for this clone: This same CDR3 is encoded by further DNA sequences in the sample. This chain connects TRBV29-1 to TRBJ1-6, with D unresolved. In germline, CDR1 is SQVTM, CDR2 ANQGSEA. The CDR3 consists of 13 residues. Trimming cost V 5 bases and J 0 bases, with 5 bases left between them. The chain's CDR3 is CSVRSSYNSPLHF. CDR3 in DNA: TGCAGCGTTCGGAGCTCCTATAATTCACCCCTCCACTTT.

The V gene is TRBV11-3, the J gene TRBJ2-1; 8 nucleotides match TRBD2. Germline V gene data show CDR1 as SGHNT and CDR2 as YENEEA. J lost 7 bases, V lost 9 bases, and 8 bases had no gene match. The CDR3 extends over 13 amino acids. The CDR3 loop is CASTGPGGNEQFF. CDR3 nucleotides: TGTGCCAGTACGGGACCGGGGGGGAATGAGCAGTTCTTC.

V is TRBV29-1 and J is TRBJ2-1; 8 bases line up with TRBD1. V dropped 4 bases and J dropped 2; count of bases not matched to a gene: 4. Germline assignment: CDR1 SQVTM and CDR2 ANQGSEA. The CDR3 is made up of 14 amino acids. Written as DNA, the CDR3 is TGCAGCGTTGCTAGGACAGGGACCTACAATGAGCAGTTCTTC. This gives the protein CSVARTGTYNEQFF.

The chain recombines TRBV23-1 with TRBJ2-3; 9 bases agree with TRBD1. TRBV23-1 is designated an ORF whose function remains uncertain. This CDR3 spans 21 amino acids. J lost 0 bases, V lost 6 bases, and 22 bases had no gene match. CDR3 loop: CASSHRWWTGATLPSTDTQYF. For the CDR3, the DNA is TGCGCCAGCAGCCACCGTTGGTGGACAGGGGCTACCCTCCCTAGCACAGATACGCAGTATTTT.

The V and J genes are TRBV12-3 or TRBV12-4 and TRBJ1-2; 7 nucleotides line up with TRBD1. V gave up 1 base and J gave up 7 bases; unmatched junction bases: 3. The CDR3 is made up of 13 amino acids. The chain's CDR3 is CASSLDGTAGYTF. In DNA form, the CDR3 reads TGTGCCAGCAGTTTAGATGGGACAGCTGGCTACACCTTC.

The chain couples TRBV3-1 (or the pseudogene TRBV3-2) to TRBJ2-7; D might be TRBD2 (6 bases). Germline CDR1 is LGHDT and CDR2 is YNNKEL (reference sequence). V shed 5 bases and J shed 2 bases, with 13 bases lying between them. CDR3 length: 14 amino acids. This CDR3 is CASSGRPPTYEQYF. In DNA form, the CDR3 reads TGTGCCAGCAGCGGGAGGCCTCCGACCTACGAGCAGTACTTC.

J is TRBJ2-1 and V is TRBV7-2; 8 bases match TRBD2. The CDR3 consists of 21 residues. Germline V gives CDR1 SGHTA, CDR2 FQGNSA. V lost 0 bases to trimming and J lost 0 bases; unmatched junction nucleotides: 16. The CDR3 here is CASSLAFASGLRDSSYNEQFF. CDR3 nucleotide sequence: TGTGCCAGCAGCTTAGCGTTCGCTAGCGGGCTCCGAGACAGCTCCTACAATGAGCAGTTCTTC.

The CDR3 sequence: CASSQERSFGANVLTF. The CDR3 nucleotides read TGTGCCAGCAGCCAAGAGCGGAGTTTTGGGGCCAACGTCCTGACTTTC. V gene TRBV4-2 combines with J gene TRBJ2-6; no reliable D call. V shed 0 bases and J shed 3 bases, with 9 bases lying between them. From germline, CDR1 is LGHNA and CDR2 YNFKEQ. The CDR3 has 16 residues.

A word on this clone: Given a much more abundant clone one base away, this may be a read error. This rearrangement joins TRBV5-5 to TRBJ2-7; 11 nucleotides match TRBD1. Trimming removed 1 base from V and 3 bases from J; junction bases left unmatched: 3. This CDR3 contains 15 residues. Germline assignment: CDR1 SGHKS and CDR2 YYEKEE (reference sequence). The CDR3 is CASSLSGTGGYEQYF. Written as DNA, the CDR3 is TGTGCCAGCAGCTTGTCCGGGACAGGGGGCTACGAGCAGTACTTC.

This clone was counted once. The genes are TRBV7-6 and TRBJ1-6; 9 bases are a match to TRBD1. V shed 3 bases and J 5 bases; nucleotides not matched to a gene: 14. This CDR3 is 19 amino acids long. Per germline, CDR1 SGHVS and CDR2 FNYEAQ. The CDR3 loop is CASSFGQGFSRDHNSPLHF. The CDR3 nucleotides read TGTGCCAGCAGCTTCGGACAGGGGTTTAGTCGAGATCATAATTCACCCCTCCACTTT. Combining the CDR3 with reference TRBV7-6 and TRBJ1-6 gives the whole variable domain GAGVSQSPRYKVTKRGQDVALRCDPISGHVSLYWYRQALGQGPEFLTYFNYEAQQDKSGLPNDRFSAERPEGSISTLTIQRTEQRDSAMYRCASSFGQGFSRDHNSPLHFGNGTRLTVT.

The chain carries TRBV19 and TRBJ1-2; weak D call: TRBD1 (5 bases). Trimming removed 4 bases at V and 1 base at J, with 10 bases between. In germline, CDR1 is LNHDA, CDR2 SQIVND (reference sequence). CDR3 length: 14 residues. DNA of the CDR3: TGTGCCAGTAGTACTCGGACAATTAACTATGGCTACACCTTC. This sequence encodes CASSTRTINYGYTF. Full variable domain (remainder filled in from reference TRBV19 and TRBJ1-2): DGGITQSPKYLFRKEGQNVTLSCEQNLNHDAMYWYRQDPGQGLRLIYYSQIVNDFQKGDIAEGYSVSREKKESFPLTVTSAQKNPTAFYLCASSTRTINYGYTFGSGTRLTVV.